Below, one TCR beta chain is given with its context. What it binds is not known. Both 60 Vbeta primers and 13 Jbeta primers went into the PCR. Data came from immunoSEQ multiplex PCR; TCRdb stores just in-frame clones and leaves some out. The table includes under 150,000 clones, more than 80% detected once. These data belong to a study of cytomegalovirus exposure and HLA in healthy donors. Study-wide background: Some 85 million unique TCRs, all from HLA-typed donors, were included in an early release of the data.

Study outcomes and limitations: CMV serostatus was the only immune exposure information that was available. Three of the chains that were CMV-associated were confirmed in vitro to be specific for CMV antigens.

V was clipped by 7 bases and J by 4 bases, with 17 bases between them. The length of the CDR3 is 15 residues. CDR1 is LNHDA, CDR2 SQIVND, per germline (reference sequence). The chain carries TRBV19 and TRBJ1-3; a weak D match, TRBD1 (5 bases). Sample: PBMCs. The receptor was derived from a woman between 35 and 50 years old in good health and CMV-seropositive. CDR3 DNA sequence: TGTGCCAGTACCCCTTTGCGGGGCCGAGGAAACACCATATATTTT. Amino acids: CASTPLRGRGNTIYF.